These 11 T cell receptor beta chains share one sample of origin, sequenced in a study of long-term antiretroviral therapy in people with HIV. Sequencing used immunoSEQ v3.0 at survey level. Using immunoSEQ multiplex PCR, the repertoire was profiled, and TCRdb retains in-frame clones only, with some absent. The profile shows 20,000 or so clones, approximately 80% of them singletons. This sample comprised unsorted PBMCs, obtained 0.5 years before starting antiretroviral therapy. The receptors derive from a man between 18 and 35 years old with HIV.

The chain joins TRBV7-8 to TRBJ1-2; the D is unclear. Germline loops: CDR1 SGHVS, CDR2 FQNEAQ. CDR3 size: 14 residues. Trimming left V 1 base short and J 4 bases short, with 10 bases between. The CDR3 reads CASSLGVTTYGYTF. CDR3 in DNA: TGTGCCAGCAGCTTAGGGGTCACTACCTATGGCTACACCTTC.

The chain employs TRBV5-1 and TRBJ2-7; D uncertain. The CDR3 is 13 residues long. Trimming removed 1 base from V and 6 bases from J, with 11 bases in between. Per the germline V gene, CDR1 is SGHRS and CDR2 is YFSETQ. The chain's CDR3 is CASSLLTSREQYF. The DNA of the CDR3 is TGCGCCAGCAGCTTGTTGACCTCGCGCGAGCAGTACTTC.

V and J are TRBV7-2 and TRBJ2-7; D is possibly TRBD2 (5 bases). Germline loops: CDR1 SGHTA, CDR2 FQGNSA. The V end lost 1 base, the J end lost 9 bases, and 16 bases lay between the germline ends. The CDR3 has 14 amino acids. CDR3 in DNA: TGTGCCAGCAGCTTAGGTTCGGCTAGCCCGGGGCAGTACTTC. The encoded protein is CASSLGSASPGQYF.

V gene TRBV25-1 combines with J gene TRBJ1-5; D not resolved. Germline V gives CDR1 MGHDK, CDR2 SYGVNS. The V end was cut by 2 bases, the J end by 8 bases, with 16 bases between. This CDR3 has 15 residues. The CDR3 sequence: CASSEHAEVQEPQHF. The CDR3, as DNA: TGTGCCAGCAGTGAACACGCAGAAGTCCAGGAGCCCCAGCATTTT. The full variable domain, its missing parts supplied by reference TRBV25-1 and TRBJ1-5, is EADIYQTPRYLVIGTGKKITLECSQTMGHDKMYWYQQDPGMELHLIHYSYGVNSTEKGDLSSESTVSRIRTEHFPLTLESARPSHTSQYLCASSEHAEVQEPQHFGDGTRLSIL.

The rearrangement joins TRBV6-1 to TRBJ1-1, with D unclear. V lost 1 base and J lost 1, with 10 bases in between. Germline assignment: CDR1 MNHNS and CDR2 SASEGT. The CDR3 runs to 15 residues. The CDR3 here is CASSEEIGRNTEAFF. CDR3 nucleotides: TGTGCCAGCAGTGAAGAAATAGGGAGGAACACTGAAGCTTTCTTT.

The gene calls are TRBV15 and TRBJ2-3, with TRBD2 matching 7 bases. This CDR3 has 18 amino acids. The germline V gene has CDR1 LNHNV and CDR2 YYDKDF (reference sequence). The ends lost 0 bases at V and 6 bases at J; junction bases unmatched: 15. DNA of the CDR3: TGTGCCACCAGCAGAGAAGCGGGATATGGCGGGACCGTCGATACGCAGTATTTT. It encodes CATSREAGYGGTVDTQYF.

V is TRBV9 and J is TRBJ2-7; 9 nucleotides agree with TRBD2. V trimming: 3 bases; J trimming: 4 bases; junction bases outside the gene matches: 8. CDR3 length equals 15 residues. The germline gives CDR1 SGDLS, CDR2 YYNGEE. The CDR3 sequence is CASSADSGSGYEQYF. Here the CDR3 DNA reads TGTGCCAGCAGCGCCGATAGCGGGAGTGGGTACGAGCAGTACTTC. The whole variable domain, filled in from reference TRBV9 and TRBJ2-7, reads DSGVTQTPKHLITATGQRVTLRCSPRSGDLSVYWYQQSLDQGLQFLIQYYNGEERAKGNILERFSAQQFPDLHSELNLSSLELGDSALYFCASSADSGSGYEQYFGPGTRLTVT.

V and J are TRBV10-3 and TRBJ1-2; possible D gene TRBD1, 6 bases. This CDR3 spans 14 amino acids. The germline gives CDR1 ENHRY, CDR2 SYGVKD. V shed 6 bases and J shed 4 bases, with 15 bases lying between them. The CDR3 DNA is TGTGCCATCAGGGAAGGGGGTGTCTCCTATGGCTACACCTTC. This codes for CAIREGGVSYGYTF.

V usage is TRBV19 and J usage is TRBJ1-1, with D unresolved. V was clipped by 5 bases and J by 7 bases, with 8 bases between them. The V gene's germline CDR1 is LNHDA and CDR2 SQIVND (reference sequence). The CDR3 spans 11 residues. The CDR3 loop is CASSLGIEAFF. The CDR3 nucleotides are TGTGCCAGTAGTTTGGGGATTGAAGCTTTCTTT.

The genes are TRBV7-9 and TRBJ1-2; no definite D call. CDR1 SEHNR and CDR2 FQNEAQ come from the germline V gene (reference sequence). This CDR3 spans 14 amino acids. V lost 1 base to trimming and J lost 4 bases, with 10 bases between them. CDR3 sequence reads: CASSLVGSSYGYTF. The DNA of the CDR3 is TGTGCCAGCAGCTTAGTCGGGTCCTCCTATGGCTACACCTTC.

V usage is TRBV5-4 and J usage is TRBJ2-7; 9 bases are a match to TRBD1. Germline CDR1 is SGHNT and CDR2 is YYREEE (reference sequence). The junction had 8 bases not matched to a gene; V was cut back by 6 bases and J by 4 bases. CDR3 length: 14 residues. The CDR3 coding sequence is TGTGCCAGCACTCCCGGGACAGGGTTGTACGAGCAGTACTTC. Amino acid sequence: CASTPGTGLYEQYF.